The clone carrying this TCR beta chain was recorded once. Its antigen is undetermined. From germline, CDR1 is SGHTA and CDR2 FQGTGA. The CDR3 has 15 residues. With 6 bases removed from V and 4 bases from J, the gap between germline ends came to 15 bases. The data originate from a study of T cell responses to AZD1222 COVID-19 vaccine. General study points: Among the donors, most were white British and more were female, and clonal diversity was possibly underestimated. Reportedly, close to half of spike-specific TCRs are directed against unmutated variant regions. Just a handful of AZD1222 recipients were seropositive at baseline.

TCRdb keeps only in-frame clones here, not all; method: immunoSEQ multiplex PCR. This table holds approximately 120,000 clones, 88% found once. The receptor was isolated from an adult in good health. The material was peripheral blood, obtained on day 0 of AZD1222 vaccination. The V call is TRBV7-3, the J call TRBJ2-2; D call uncertain. DNA for the CDR3: TGTGCCAGCAGTCTAGGATATGGTTCCACCGGGGAGCTGTTTTTT. Amino acid sequence: CASSLGYGSTGELFF.